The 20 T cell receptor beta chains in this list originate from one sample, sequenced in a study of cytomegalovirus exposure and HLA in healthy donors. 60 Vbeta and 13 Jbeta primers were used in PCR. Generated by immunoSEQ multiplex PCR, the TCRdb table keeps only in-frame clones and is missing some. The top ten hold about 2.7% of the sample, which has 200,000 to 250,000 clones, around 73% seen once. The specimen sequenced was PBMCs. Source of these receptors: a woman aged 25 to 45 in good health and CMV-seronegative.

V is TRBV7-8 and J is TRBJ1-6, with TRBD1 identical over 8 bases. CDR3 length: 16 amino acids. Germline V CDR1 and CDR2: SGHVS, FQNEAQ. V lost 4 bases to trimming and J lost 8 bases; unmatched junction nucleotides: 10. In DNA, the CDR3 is TGTGCCAGCAGCTCCCGCAGGGGGCCACTAGATTCACCCCTCCACTTT. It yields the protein CASSSRRGPLDSPLHF.

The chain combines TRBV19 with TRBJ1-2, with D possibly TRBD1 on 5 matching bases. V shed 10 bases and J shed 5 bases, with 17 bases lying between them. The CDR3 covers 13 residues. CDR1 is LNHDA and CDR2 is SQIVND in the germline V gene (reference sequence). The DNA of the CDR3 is TGTGCCACTACGGACACAGGTTTTTATGGCTACACCTTC. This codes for CATTDTGFYGYTF.

Here the CDR3 DNA reads TGTGCCAGCAGTGGATGGGGAGGGGCAAATCAGCCCCAGCATTTT. Translation: CASSGWGGANQPQHF. The chain uses TRBV6-1 and TRBJ1-5, with D perhaps TRBD1 (5 bases). V was trimmed by 4 bases and J by 4 bases, leaving 14 bases between them. This CDR3 has 15 amino acids. From germline, CDR1 is MNHNS and CDR2 SASEGT.

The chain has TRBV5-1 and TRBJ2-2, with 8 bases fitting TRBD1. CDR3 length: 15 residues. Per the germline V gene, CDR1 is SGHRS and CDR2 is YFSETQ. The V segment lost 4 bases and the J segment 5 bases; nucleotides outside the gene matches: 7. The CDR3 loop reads CASSPGDRSTGELFF. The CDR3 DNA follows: TGCGCCAGCAGCCCAGGGGACAGGAGTACCGGGGAGCTGTTTTTT.

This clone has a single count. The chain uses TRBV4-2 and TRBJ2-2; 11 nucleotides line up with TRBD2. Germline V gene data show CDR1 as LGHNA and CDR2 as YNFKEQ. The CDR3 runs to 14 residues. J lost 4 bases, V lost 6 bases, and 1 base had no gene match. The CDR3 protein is CASRLAGVTGELFF. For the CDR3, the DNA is TGTGCCAGCAGACTAGCGGGAGTCACCGGGGAGCTGTTTTTT.

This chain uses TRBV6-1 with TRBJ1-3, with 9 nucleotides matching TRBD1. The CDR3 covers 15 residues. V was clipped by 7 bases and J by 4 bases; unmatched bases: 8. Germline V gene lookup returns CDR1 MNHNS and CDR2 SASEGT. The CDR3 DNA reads TGTGCCAGCATTCGGGGACAGGGCGAAGGAAACACCATATATTTT. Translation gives CASIRGQGEGNTIYF.

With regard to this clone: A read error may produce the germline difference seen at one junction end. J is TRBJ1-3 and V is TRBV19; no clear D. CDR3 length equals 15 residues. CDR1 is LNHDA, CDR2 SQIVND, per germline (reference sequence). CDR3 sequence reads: CASSIGANLGNAIYF. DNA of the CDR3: TGTGCCAGTAGTATAGGGGCCAATCTTGGAAACGCCATATATTTT. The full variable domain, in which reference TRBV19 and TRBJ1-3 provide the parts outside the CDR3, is DGGITQSPKYLFRKEGQNVTLSCEQNLNHDAMYWYRQDPGQGLRLIYYSQIVNDFQKGDIAEGYSVSREKKESFPLTVTSAQKNPTAFYLCASSIGANLGNAIYFGEGSWLTVV.

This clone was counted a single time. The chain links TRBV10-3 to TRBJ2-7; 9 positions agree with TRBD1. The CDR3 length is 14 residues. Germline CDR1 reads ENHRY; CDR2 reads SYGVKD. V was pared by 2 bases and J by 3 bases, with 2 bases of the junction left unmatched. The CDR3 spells CAISERDRVYEQYF. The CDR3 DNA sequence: TGTGCCATCAGTGAGCGGGACAGGGTCTACGAGCAGTACTTC.

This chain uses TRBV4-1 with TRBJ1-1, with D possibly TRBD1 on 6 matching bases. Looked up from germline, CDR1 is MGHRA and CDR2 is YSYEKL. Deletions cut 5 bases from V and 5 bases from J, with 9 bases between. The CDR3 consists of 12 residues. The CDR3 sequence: CASSFDRTEAFF. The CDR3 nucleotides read TGCGCCAGCAGCTTCGACAGGACTGAAGCTTTCTTT.

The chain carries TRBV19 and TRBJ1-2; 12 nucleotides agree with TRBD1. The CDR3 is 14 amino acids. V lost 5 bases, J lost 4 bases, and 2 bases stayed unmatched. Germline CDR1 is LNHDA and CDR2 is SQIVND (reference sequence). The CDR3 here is CASSGGQGAYGYTF. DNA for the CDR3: TGTGCCAGTAGTGGGGGACAGGGGGCCTATGGCTACACCTTC.

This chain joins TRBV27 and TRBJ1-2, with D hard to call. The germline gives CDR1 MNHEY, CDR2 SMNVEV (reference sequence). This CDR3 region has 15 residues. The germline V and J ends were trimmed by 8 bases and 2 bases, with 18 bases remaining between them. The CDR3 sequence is CASSARGGKNYGYTF. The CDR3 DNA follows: TGTGCCAGCTCTGCCCGGGGAGGGAAAAACTATGGCTACACCTTC.

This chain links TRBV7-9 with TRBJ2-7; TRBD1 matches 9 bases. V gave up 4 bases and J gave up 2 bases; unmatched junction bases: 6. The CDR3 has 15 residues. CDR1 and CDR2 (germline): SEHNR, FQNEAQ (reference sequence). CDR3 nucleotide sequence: TGTGCCAGCAGCTGGGACAGGGATGGAGCCTACGAGCAGTACTTC. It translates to CASSWDRDGAYEQYF.

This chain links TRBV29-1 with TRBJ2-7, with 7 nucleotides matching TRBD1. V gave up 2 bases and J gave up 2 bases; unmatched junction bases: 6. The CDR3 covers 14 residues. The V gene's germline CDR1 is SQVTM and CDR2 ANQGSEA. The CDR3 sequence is CSVEWQGVPYEQYF. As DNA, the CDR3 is TGCAGCGTTGAATGGCAGGGGGTGCCCTACGAGCAGTACTTC.

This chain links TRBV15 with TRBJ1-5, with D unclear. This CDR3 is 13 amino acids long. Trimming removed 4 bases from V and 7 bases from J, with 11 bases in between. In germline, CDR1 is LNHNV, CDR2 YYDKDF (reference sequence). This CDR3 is CATSIKYGQPQHF. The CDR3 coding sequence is TGTGCCACCAGCATAAAATACGGGCAGCCCCAGCATTTT. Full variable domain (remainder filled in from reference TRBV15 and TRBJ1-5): DAMVIQNPRYQVTQFGKPVTLSCSQTLNHNVMYWYQQKSSQAPKLLFHYYDKDFNNEADTPDNFQSRRPNTSFCFLDIRSPGLGDTAMYLCATSIKYGQPQHFGDGTRLSIL.

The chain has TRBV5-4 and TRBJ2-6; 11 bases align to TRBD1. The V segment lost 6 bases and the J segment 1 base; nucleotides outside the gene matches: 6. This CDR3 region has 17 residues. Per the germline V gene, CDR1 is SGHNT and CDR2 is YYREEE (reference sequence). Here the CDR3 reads CASIQDRGRSGANVLTF. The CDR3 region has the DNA TGTGCCAGCATCCAGGACAGGGGGCGGTCTGGGGCCAACGTCCTGACTTTC. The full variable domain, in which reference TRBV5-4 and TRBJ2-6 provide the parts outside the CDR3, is ETGVTQSPTHLIKTRGQQVTLRCSSQSGHNTVSWYQQALGQGPQFIFQYYREEENGRGNFPPRFSGLQFPNYSSELNVNALELDDSALYLCASIQDRGRSGANVLTFGAGSRLTVL.

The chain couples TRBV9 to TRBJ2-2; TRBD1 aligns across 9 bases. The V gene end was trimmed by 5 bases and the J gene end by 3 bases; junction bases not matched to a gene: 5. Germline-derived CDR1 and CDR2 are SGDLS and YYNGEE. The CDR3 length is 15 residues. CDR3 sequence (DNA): TGTGCCAGCAGTTCCGGGACAGGGTACACCGGGGAGCTGTTTTTT. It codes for CASSSGTGYTGELFF. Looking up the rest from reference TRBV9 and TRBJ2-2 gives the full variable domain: DSGVTQTPKHLITATGQRVTLRCSPRSGDLSVYWYQQSLDQGLQFLIQYYNGEERAKGNILERFSAQQFPDLHSELNLSSLELGDSALYFCASSSGTGYTGELFFGEGSRLTVL.

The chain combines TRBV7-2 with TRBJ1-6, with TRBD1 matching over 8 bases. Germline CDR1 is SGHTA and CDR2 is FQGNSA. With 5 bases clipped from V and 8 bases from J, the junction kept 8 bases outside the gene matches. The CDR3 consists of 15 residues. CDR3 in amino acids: CASSRQGQGHSPLHF. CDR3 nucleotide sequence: TGTGCCAGCAGCCGGCAAGGACAGGGACATTCACCCCTCCACTTT. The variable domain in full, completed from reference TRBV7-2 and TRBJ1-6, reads GAGVSQSPSNKVTEKGKDVELRCDPISGHTALYWYRQSLGQGLEFLIYFQGNSAPDKSGLPSDRFSAERTGGSVSTLTIQRTQQEDSAVYLCASSRQGQGHSPLHFGNGTRLTVT.

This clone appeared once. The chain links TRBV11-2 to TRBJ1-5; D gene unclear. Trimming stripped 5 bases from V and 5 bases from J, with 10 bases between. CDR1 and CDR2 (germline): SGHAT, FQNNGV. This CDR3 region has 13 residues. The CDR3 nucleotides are TGTGCCAGCAGCCTGACCCGGGATCAGCCCCAGCATTTT. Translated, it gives CASSLTRDQPQHF.

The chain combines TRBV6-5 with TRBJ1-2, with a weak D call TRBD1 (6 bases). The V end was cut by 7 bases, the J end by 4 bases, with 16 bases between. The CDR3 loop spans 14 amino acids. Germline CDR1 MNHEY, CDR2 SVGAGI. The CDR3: CASNRDTLFYGYTF. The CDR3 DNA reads TGTGCCAGCAACCGGGACACTCTATTCTATGGCTACACCTTC.

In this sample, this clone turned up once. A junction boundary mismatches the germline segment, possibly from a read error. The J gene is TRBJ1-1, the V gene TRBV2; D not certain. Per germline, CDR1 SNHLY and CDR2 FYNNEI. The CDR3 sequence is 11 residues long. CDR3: CASTEGVEAFF. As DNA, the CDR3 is TGTGCCAGCACTGAAGGAGTTGAAGCTTTCTTT.